The source of this TCR beta chain is a study of OX40 agonist ivuxolimab in advanced cancers. For the wider study: Ivuxolimab, which targeted the costimulatory receptor OX40 (CD134), was an agonistic, fully human IgG2 monoclonal antibody. Intravenous ivuxolimab was administered to patients every 2 weeks at six dose levels: 0.01, 0.1, 0.3, 1.5, 3 and 10 mg/kg. Of the approximately 50 dose-escalation patients, hepatocellular carcinoma was present in 19, melanoma in roughly 15, renal cell carcinoma in 9 and head and neck cancer in 9. In the dose-escalation cohort, 82.7% of patients were male, and the mean age was roughly 60 years, with a range of roughly 23 to 85. Patients were allowed to have had prior anti-PD-1, anti-PD-L1 or anti-CTLA-4 therapy, and around 40% of the dose-escalation patients had previously received checkpoint inhibitors. Partial responses were achieved by three dose-escalation patients, of whom one had hepatocellular carcinoma and two had cutaneous melanoma. The point of sequencing TCRbeta in the periphery was to test whether ivuxolimab changed TCR sequence diversity and drove clonal T-cell expansion. The paper covers the monotherapy dose-escalation part of the phase I ivuxolimab trial, which included N of about 50 patients.

Genomic DNA was isolated from the sorted cells so that the TCRbeta CDR3 region could be sequenced. The immunoSEQ Assay was used to sequence the TCRbeta CDR3 regions. The source is immuneACCESS, and TCRdb retained only in-frame sequences with V and J called. Part of the clones is not carried over; for the studies checked, unresolved V genes explain less than half of this, and the remainder is unexplained. In this sample the table shows 65,000 or so clones, approximately 92% of which occur a single time. The leading ten clones occupy roughly an eighth of the sample. From cysteine to phenylalanine, the CDR3 is 11 amino acids long. Only the CDR3 region is kept as DNA, spanning 33 bases read in frame from base 1. V sheds 8 bases and J sheds 0 bases, leaving 5 bases between their ends. For CDR1 and CDR2, the germline V gene lists KGHSH and LQKENI. Study-level results and caveats: In the 0.1-3.0 mg/kg groups, partial responders had among the lowest normalized peripheral clonal expansion, particularly in CD8+ T cells. The antigen specificity of the clonally expanded peripheral T cells was not determined. Low levels of normalized T-cell clonal expansion were also seen in some patients who did not respond. On average, CD8+ T cells showed more expanded clones than CD4+ T cells after ivuxolimab. At doses from 0.1 to 3.0 mg/kg, clonal expansion was seen in both CD4+ and CD8+ blood T cells between baseline and week 6.

The trial excluded patients who had a history of autoimmune disease or were on systemic immunosuppression. In every dose cohort, peripheral blood was drawn for TCR sequencing at baseline, cycle 4 day 1, and cycle 7 day 1. The samples were taken from a phase I, first-in-human, multicenter, open-label dose-escalation trial of ivuxolimab. The trial enrolled adults with locally advanced or metastatic head and neck squamous cell, hepatocellular, melanoma or renal cell carcinoma. Before TCR sequencing, CD4+ T cells and CD8+ T cells from peripheral blood were sorted into separate populations. Details on this clone: No antigen is known for it. No base quality values were provided; no much bigger clone lies one nucleotide off.

The sequencing here drew on CD4+ or CD8+ T cells sorted from blood, taken in a trial of the OX40 agonist ivuxolimab. This TCR derives from an adult with an advanced solid tumor such as melanoma, head and neck, liver or kidney cancer. The chain uses TRBV18 and TRBJ2-7; the D gene is perhaps TRBD2, from 5 matching bases. Read as DNA, the sequence is TGTGCCAGCGGGAGCTCCTACGAGCAGTACTTC. Its protein is CASGSSYEQYF.